The 3 T cell receptor beta chains reported below all come from one sample, sequenced in a study of T-cell memory formation after mild COVID-19. TCRdb ran MiXCR on the 5' RACE reads and lists one entry per CDR3 protein. The data contain 150,000 or so distinct CDR3 sequences, about 14% of them seen just once; the ten biggest clones take up roughly 13%. The source material was PBMCs or a T cell subset sorted from them (not recorded which). These receptors all come from an adult woman who had mild COVID-19 (a few samples of this study predate the infection). Cell type and time point are not known.

There are a few counts of this clonotype. The chain uses TRBV20-1 and TRBJ2-7, with 9 bases identical to TRBD2. From germline, CDR1 is DFQATT and CDR2 SNEGSKA (reference sequence). V dropped 2 bases and J dropped 2; count of bases not matched to a gene: 10. This CDR3 is 16 amino acids long. The CDR3 region has the DNA TGCAGTGCTAGACTCGCCCTAGCGGGGTATGCCTACGAGCAGTACTTC. This sequence encodes CSARLALAGYAYEQYF.

Only a few counts were recorded for this clonotype. The chain couples TRBV7-2 to TRBJ1-2; D is undetermined. The CDR3 consists of 15 residues. Germline V lookup: CDR1 SGHTA, CDR2 FQGNSA. The V end was cut by 1 base, the J end by 0 bases, with 9 bases between. This CDR3 is CASSLGHQANYGYTF. The CDR3 DNA reads TGTGCCAGCAGCTTAGGACACCAAGCTAACTATGGCTACACCTTC.

This chain links TRBV29-1 with TRBJ1-2; 8 bases are shared with TRBD1. The V gene's germline CDR1 is SQVTM and CDR2 ANQGSEA. This CDR3 region has 15 residues. V lost 6 bases, J lost 4 bases, and 13 bases stayed unmatched. CDR3 nucleotide sequence: TGCAGCGTCGCACCGGCAGGGGGCCGTGGCTATGGCTACACCTTC. This sequence encodes CSVAPAGGRGYGYTF.